Here is one T cell receptor beta chain with its context. Clones were read by immunoSEQ multiplex PCR, and TCRdb kept only the in-frame ones, dropping some. The sample gives about 150,000 clones, less than 95% of which show up once; approximately 4.8% is in the top ten. The record originates from a study of T cell responses to AZD1222 COVID-19 vaccine. Study-wide context: Second doses that came at about 4 or about 12 weeks were put together.

V shed 6 bases and J shed 2 bases, with 13 bases lying between them. In germline, CDR1 is MDHEN, CDR2 SYDVKM. This CDR3 comprises 14 residues. This sequence was found in an adult in good health. The chain employs TRBV28 and TRBJ1-2, with D possibly matching TRBD1 (6 bases). The sequenced sample was peripheral blood, obtained on day 0 of AZD1222 vaccination. CDR3 sequence: CASRRTGLNYGYTF. The DNA of the CDR3 is TGTGCCAGCAGGAGAACAGGGTTAAACTATGGCTACACCTTC.